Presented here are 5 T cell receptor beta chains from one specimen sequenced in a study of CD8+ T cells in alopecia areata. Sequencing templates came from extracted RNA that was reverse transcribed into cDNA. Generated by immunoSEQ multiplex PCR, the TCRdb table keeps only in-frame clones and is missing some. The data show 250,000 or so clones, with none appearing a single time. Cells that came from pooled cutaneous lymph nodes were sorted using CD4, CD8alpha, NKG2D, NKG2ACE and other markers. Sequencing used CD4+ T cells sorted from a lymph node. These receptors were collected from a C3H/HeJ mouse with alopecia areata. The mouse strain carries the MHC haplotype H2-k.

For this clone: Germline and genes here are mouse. The covered CDR3 bases are TGCACCTGCAGCAGACTGGGGGGGCGCGAT. This translates into CTCSRLGGRD. The CDR3 in its entirety is CTCSRLGGRDEQYF. V is TRBV1 and J is TRBJ2-7; 12 positions agree with TRBD2. The CDR3 end lies 4 residues beyond the end of the read and is filled in from the germline J gene. The CDR3 consists of 14 residues. Germline values: CDR1 NSQYPW, CDR2 LRSPGD (reference sequence).

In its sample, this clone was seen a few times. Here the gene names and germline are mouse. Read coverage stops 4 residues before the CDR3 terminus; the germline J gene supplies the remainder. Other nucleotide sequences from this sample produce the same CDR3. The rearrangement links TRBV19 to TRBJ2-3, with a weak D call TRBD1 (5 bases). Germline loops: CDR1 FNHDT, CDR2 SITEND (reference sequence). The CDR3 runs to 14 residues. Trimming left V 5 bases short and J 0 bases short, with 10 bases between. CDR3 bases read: TGTGCCAGCAGCAGACAGTCTAGTGCAGAA. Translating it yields CASSRQSSAE. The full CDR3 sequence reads CASSRQSSAETLYF.

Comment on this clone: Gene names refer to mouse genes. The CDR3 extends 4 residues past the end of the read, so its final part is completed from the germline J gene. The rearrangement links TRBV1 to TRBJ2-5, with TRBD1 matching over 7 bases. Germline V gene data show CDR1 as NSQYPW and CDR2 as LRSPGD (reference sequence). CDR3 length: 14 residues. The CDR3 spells CTCSAEGQRDTQYF. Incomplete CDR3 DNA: TGCACCTGCAGTGCAGAGGGACAGAGGGAC.

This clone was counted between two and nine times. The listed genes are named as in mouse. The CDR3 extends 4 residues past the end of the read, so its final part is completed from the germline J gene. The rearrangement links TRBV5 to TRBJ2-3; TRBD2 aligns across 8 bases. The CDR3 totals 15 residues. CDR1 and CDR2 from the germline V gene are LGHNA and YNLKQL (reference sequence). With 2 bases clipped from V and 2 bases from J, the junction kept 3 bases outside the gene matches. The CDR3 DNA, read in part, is TGTGCCAGCAGCCAACTGGGGGGTTTTGCAGAA. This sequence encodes CASSQLGGFAE. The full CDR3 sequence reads CASSQLGGFAETLYF.

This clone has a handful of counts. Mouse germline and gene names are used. The CDR3 DNA, read in part, is TGTGCCAGCAGTATGACCGGGACAACAAACACA. This codes for CASSMTGTTNT. The whole CDR3 is CASSMTGTTNTEVFF. The V and J genes are TRBV19 and TRBJ1-1, with a tentative D call TRBD1 (6 bases). Coverage ceases 4 residues before the CDR3 finishes, and the germline J gene fills in the end. This CDR3 region has 15 residues. The V end was cut by 2 bases, the J end by 0 bases, with 11 bases between. CDR1 is FNHDT and CDR2 is SITEND in the germline V gene (reference sequence).